This T cell receptor (beta chain) stems from a study of blood T cells in healthy people across ages. Germline CDR1 reads SGHTA; CDR2 reads FQGNSA. The CDR3 spans 16 residues. V was shortened by 1 base and J by 5 bases, with 15 bases between the two germline ends. A J-beta primer mix and a sample-barcoded 5' primer were used in a second PCR of roughly 7 to 12 cycles. TCRdb reanalysed the 5' RACE reads using MiXCR and keeps one entry per CDR3 protein. The table lists about 940,000 distinct CDR3 sequences, about 48% of them singletons. Findings and limits, study-wide: A strong correlation was found between TCR beta diversity and the percentage of naive T cells. Investigators treated diversity estimates from one million T cells as underestimates.

As regards this clonotype: Its specificity is not known.

This receptor was obtained from a man aged 30-40 years in good health. V and J are TRBV7-2 and TRBJ2-1, with D maybe TRBD2 (5 bases). The sequencing sample was made of blood. CDR3 residues: CASSLVPPFGDNEQFF. As DNA, the CDR3 is TGTGCCAGCAGCTTAGTCCCCCCATTCGGGGACAATGAGCAGTTCTTC.